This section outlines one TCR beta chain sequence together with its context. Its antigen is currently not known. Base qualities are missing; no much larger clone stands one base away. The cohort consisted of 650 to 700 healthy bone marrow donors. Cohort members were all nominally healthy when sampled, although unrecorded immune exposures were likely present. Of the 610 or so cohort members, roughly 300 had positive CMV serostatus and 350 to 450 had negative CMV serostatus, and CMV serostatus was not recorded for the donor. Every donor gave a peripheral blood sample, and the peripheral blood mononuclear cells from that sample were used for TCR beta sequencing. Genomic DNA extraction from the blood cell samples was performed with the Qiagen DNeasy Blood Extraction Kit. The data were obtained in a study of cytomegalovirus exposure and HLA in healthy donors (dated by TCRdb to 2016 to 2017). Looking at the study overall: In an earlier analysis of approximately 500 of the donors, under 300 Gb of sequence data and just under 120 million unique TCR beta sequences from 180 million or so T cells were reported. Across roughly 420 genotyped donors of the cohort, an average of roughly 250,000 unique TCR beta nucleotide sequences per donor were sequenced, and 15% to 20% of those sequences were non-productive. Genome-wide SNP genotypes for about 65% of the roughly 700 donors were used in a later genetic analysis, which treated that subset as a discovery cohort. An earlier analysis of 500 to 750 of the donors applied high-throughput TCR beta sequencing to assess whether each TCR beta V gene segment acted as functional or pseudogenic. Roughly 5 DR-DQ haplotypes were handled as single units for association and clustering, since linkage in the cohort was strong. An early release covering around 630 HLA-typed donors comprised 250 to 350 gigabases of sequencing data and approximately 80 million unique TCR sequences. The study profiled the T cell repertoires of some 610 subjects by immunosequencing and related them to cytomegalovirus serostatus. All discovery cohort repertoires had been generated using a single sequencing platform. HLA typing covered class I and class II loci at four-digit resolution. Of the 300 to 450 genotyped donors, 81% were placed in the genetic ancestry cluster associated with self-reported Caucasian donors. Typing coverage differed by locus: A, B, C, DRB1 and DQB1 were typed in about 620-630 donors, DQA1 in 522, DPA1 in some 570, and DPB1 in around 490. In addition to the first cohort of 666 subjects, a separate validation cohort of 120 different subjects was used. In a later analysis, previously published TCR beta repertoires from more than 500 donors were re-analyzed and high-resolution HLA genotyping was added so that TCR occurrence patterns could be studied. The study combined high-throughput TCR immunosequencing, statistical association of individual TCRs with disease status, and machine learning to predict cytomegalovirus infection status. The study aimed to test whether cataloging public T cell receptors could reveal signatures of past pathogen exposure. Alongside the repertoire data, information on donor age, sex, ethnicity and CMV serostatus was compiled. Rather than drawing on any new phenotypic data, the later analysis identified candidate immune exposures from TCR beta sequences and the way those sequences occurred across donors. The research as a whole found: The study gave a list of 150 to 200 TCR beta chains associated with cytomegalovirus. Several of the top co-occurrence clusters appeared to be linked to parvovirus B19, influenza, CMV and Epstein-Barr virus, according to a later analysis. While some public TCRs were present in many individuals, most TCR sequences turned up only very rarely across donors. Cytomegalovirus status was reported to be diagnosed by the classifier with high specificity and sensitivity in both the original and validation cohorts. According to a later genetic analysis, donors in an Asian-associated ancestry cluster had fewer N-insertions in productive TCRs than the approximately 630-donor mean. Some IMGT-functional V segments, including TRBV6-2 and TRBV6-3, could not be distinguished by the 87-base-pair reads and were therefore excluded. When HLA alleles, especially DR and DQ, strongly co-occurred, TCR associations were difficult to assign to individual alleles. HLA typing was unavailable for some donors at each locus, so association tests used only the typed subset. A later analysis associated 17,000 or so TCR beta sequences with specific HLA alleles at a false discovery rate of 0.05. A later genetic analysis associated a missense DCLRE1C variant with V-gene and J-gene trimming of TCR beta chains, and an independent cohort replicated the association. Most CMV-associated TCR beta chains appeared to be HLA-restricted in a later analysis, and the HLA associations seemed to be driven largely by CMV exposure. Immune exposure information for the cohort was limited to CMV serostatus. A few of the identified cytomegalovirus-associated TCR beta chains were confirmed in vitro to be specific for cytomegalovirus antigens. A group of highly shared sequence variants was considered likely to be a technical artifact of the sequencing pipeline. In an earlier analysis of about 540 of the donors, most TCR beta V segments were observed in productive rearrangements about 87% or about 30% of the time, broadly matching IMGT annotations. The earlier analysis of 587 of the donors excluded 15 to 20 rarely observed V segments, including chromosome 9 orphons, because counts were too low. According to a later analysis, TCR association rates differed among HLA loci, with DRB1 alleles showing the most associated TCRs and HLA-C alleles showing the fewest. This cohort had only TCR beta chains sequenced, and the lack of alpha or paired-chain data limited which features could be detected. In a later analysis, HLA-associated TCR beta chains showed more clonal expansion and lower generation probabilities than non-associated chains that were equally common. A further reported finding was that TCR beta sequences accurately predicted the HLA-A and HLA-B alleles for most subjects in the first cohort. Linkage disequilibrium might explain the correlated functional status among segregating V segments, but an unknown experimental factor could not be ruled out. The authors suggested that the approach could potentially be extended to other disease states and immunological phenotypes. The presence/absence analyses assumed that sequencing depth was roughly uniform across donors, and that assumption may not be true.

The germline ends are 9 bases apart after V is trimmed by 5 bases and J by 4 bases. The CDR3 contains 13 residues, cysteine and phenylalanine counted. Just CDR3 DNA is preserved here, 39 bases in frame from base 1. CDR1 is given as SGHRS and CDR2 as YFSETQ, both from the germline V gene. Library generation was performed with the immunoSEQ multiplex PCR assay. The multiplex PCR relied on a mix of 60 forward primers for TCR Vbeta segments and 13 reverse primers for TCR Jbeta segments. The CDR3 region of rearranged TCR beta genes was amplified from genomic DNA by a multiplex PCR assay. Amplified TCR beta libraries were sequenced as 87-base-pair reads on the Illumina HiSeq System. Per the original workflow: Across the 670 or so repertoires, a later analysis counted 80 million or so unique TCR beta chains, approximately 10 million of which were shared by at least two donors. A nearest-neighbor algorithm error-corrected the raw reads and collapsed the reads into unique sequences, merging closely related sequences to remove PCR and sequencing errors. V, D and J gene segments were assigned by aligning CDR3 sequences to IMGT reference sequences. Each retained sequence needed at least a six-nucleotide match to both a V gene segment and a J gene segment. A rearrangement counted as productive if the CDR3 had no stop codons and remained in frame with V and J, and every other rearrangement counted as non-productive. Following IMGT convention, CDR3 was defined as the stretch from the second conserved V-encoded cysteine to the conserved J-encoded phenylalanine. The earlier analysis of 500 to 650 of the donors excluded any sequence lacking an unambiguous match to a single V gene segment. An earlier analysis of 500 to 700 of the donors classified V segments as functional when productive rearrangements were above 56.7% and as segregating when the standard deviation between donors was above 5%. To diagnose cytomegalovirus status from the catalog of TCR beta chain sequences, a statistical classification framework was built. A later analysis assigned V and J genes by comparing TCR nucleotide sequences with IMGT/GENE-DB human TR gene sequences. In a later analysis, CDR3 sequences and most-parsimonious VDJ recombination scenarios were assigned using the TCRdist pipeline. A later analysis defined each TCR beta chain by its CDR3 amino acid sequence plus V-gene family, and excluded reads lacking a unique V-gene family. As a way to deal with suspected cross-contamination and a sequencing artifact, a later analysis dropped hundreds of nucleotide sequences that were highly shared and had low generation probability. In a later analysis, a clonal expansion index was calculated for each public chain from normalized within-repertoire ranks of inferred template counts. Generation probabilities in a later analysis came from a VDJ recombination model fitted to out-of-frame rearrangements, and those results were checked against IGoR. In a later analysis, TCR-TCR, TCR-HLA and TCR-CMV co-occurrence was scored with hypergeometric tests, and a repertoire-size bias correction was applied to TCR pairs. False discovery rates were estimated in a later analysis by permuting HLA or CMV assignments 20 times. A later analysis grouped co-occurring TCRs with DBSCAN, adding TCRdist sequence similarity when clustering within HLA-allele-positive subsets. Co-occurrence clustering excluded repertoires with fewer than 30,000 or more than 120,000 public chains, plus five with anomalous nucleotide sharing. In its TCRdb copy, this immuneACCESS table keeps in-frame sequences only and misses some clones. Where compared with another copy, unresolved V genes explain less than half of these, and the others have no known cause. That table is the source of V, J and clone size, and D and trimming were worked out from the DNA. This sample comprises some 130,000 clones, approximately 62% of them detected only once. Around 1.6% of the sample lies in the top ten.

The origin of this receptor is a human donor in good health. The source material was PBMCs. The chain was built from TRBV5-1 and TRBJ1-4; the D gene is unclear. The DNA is TGCGCCAGCAGGCCCGGGGTTAATGAAAAACTGTTTTTT. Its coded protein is CASRPGVNEKLFF.